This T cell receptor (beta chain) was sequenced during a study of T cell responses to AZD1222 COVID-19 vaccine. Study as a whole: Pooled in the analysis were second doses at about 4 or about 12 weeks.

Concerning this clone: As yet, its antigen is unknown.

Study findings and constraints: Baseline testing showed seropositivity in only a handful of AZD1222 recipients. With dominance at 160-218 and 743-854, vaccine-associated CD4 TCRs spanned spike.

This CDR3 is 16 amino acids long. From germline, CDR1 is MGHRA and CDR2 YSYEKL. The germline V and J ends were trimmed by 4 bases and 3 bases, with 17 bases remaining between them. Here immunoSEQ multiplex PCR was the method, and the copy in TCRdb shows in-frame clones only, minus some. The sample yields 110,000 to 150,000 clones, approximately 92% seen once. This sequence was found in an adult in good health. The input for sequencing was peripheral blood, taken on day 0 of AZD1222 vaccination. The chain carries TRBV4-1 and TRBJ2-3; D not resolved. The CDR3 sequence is CASSPGRPPRTDTQYF. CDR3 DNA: TGCGCCAGCAGCCCCGGACGCCCTCCGAGGACAGATACGCAGTATTTT.